Listed below are T cell receptor beta chains from one sample, sequenced in a study of blood T cells in healthy people across ages. TCRdb reprocessed the 5' RACE reads with MiXCR, giving one entry per CDR3 protein. The sample yields approximately 1.5 million distinct CDR3 sequences, about 35% seen once. The sequenced material came from blood. These receptor sequences come from a woman under 40 in good health. The CDR3 runs from the conserved cysteine through the conserved F or W. A D gene is named only where the DNA matches it firmly. Expanded clones get a size class; other rows say once, few or many, or leave the size out.

d_gene	v_gene	abundance	j_gene	CDR3aa	CDR3nt
-	TRBV20-1	-	TRBJ1-5	CSAPGPYNQPQHF	TGCAGTGCCCCGGGGCCCTACAATCAGCCCCAGCATTTT
-	TRBV2	-	TRBJ2-3	CASSGAGRGTDTQYF	TGTGCCAGCAGTGGGGCAGGGAGAGGAACAGATACGCAGTATTTT
-	TRBV2	-	TRBJ2-2	CASSAVPPNTGELFF	TGTGCCAGCAGTGCTGTTCCTCCGAACACCGGGGAGCTGTTTTTT
-	TRBV30	few	TRBJ1-1	CAWSSQGSTEAFF	TGTGCCTGGAGTTCGCAAGGGTCCACTGAAGCTTTCTTT
TRBD2	TRBV28	-	TRBJ2-3	CASSLRASGVTQYF	TGTGCCAGCAGTTTAAGGGCTAGCGGGGTCACGCAGTATTTT
-	TRBV20-1	-	TRBJ2-1	CSARVTGEVEQFF	TGCAGTGCTAGAGTCACGGGGGAGGTTGAGCAGTTCTTC
TRBD2	TRBV20-1	-	TRBJ2-7	CSAPPGRGDTYEQYF	TGCAGTGCCCCTCCCGGGCGGGGGGACACCTACGAGCAGTACTTC
TRBD1	TRBV30	few	TRBJ2-7	CAWSGTGAIYEQYF	TGTGCCTGGAGTGGGACAGGGGCGATCTACGAGCAGTACTTC
-	TRBV12-3/TRBV12-4	few	TRBJ2-5	CASSSSGPRETQYF	TGTGCCAGCAGTTCCTCCGGGCCGCGGGAGACCCAGTACTTC
TRBD1	TRBV4-1	many	TRBJ2-7	CASKRTGGHEQYF	TGCGCCAGCAAAAGGACAGGGGGCCACGAGCAGTACTTC
-	TRBV27	-	TRBJ2-7	CASSSIGSEQYF	TGTGCCAGCAGTAGCATTGGCAGCGAGCAGTACTTC